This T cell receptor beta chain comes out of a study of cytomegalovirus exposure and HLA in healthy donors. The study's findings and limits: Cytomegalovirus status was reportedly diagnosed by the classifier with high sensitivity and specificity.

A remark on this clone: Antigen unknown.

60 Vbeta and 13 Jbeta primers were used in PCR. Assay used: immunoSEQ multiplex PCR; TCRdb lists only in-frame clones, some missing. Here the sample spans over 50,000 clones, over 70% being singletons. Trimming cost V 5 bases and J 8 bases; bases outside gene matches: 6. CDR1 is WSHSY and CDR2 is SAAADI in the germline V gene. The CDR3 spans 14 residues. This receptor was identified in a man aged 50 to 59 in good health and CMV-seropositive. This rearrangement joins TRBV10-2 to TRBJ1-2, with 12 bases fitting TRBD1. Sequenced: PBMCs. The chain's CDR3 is CASSPGQGAGGYTF. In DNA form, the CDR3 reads TGCGCCAGCAGTCCGGGACAGGGGGCAGGGGGCTACACCTTC.